Given below is one T cell receptor beta chain in context. Germline V gene sequence: CDR1 LNHNV, CDR2 YYDKDF (reference sequence). V was cut by 1 base and J by 7 bases, with 17 bases left in between. The CDR3 length is 16 residues. The sample comes from a study of PD-1 blockade in classical Hodgkin lymphoma. The data were produced by immunoSEQ multiplex PCR, yet TCRdb's version contains in-frame clones alone and is incomplete. The table records approximately 50,000 clones, 73% of them present only once. Each patient relapsed following autologous stem cell transplantation, and prior brentuximab vedotin exposure differed.

The sequences come from peripheral blood mononuclear cells (PBMCs), collected before the second cycle of nivolumab. This TCR was sampled from a human donor with classical Hodgkin lymphoma. The chain couples TRBV15 to TRBJ2-1, with D tentatively TRBD2 (6 bases). The CDR3 protein is CATSRGGGTIANEQFF. Written as DNA, the CDR3 is TGTGCCACCAGCAGAGGAGGCGGGACCATCGCTAATGAGCAGTTCTTC.